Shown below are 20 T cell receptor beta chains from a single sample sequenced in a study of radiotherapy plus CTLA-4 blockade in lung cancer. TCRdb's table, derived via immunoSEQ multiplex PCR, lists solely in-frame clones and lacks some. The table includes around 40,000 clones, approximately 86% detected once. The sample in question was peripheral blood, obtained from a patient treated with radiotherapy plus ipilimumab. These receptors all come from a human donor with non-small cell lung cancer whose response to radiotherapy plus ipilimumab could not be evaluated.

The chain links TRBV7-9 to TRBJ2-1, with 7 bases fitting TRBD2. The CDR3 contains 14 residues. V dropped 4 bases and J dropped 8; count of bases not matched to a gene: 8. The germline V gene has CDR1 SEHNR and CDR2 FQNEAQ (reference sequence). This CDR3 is CASSSRRERDEQFF. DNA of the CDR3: TGTGCCAGCAGCTCAAGGCGGGAGCGGGATGAGCAGTTCTTC.

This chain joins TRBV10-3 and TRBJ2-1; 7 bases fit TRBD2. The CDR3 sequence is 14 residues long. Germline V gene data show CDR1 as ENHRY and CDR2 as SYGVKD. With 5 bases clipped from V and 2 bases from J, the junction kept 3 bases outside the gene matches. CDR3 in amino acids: CAISQSGAYNEQFF. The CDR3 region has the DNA TGTGCCATCAGTCAGAGCGGGGCCTACAATGAGCAGTTCTTC.

CDR3 sequence: CASSLVAGFYNEQFF. The CDR3 nucleotides are TGTGCCAGCAGCTTAGTTGCGGGGTTCTACAATGAGCAGTTCTTC. V and J are TRBV7-2 and TRBJ2-1, with D possibly TRBD2 on 6 matching bases. The germline V gene has CDR1 SGHTA and CDR2 FQGNSA. The V gene lost 1 base and the J gene lost 3 bases, with 10 bases spanning the gap. The CDR3 sequence is 15 residues long. Together with reference TRBV7-2 and TRBJ2-1, the CDR3 gives the full variable domain: GAGVSQSPSNKVTEKGKDVELRCDPISGHTALYWYRQSLGQGLEFLIYFQGNSAPDKSGLPSDRFSAERTGGSVSTLTIQRTQQEDSAVYLCASSLVAGFYNEQFFGPGTRLTVL.

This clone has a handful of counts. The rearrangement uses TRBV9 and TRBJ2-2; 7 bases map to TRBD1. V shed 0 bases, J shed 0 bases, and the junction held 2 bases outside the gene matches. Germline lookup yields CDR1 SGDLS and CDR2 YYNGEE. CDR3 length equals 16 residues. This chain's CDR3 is CASSVGQGANTGELFF. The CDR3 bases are TGTGCCAGCAGCGTAGGGCAGGGGGCGAACACCGGGGAGCTGTTTTTT.

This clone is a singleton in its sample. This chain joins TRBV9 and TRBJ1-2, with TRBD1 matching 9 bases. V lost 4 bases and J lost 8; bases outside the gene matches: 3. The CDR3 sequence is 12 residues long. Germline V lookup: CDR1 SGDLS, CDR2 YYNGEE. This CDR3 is CASSTGQGGYTF. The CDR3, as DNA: TGTGCCAGCAGCACCGGACAGGGGGGCTACACCTTC.

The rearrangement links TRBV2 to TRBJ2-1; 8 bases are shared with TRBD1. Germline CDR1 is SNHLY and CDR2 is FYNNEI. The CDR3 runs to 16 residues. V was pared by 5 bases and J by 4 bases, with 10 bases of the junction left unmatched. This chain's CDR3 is CASSPVSRTGYNEQFF. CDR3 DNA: TGTGCCAGCAGTCCCGTTTCAAGGACAGGGTACAATGAGCAGTTCTTC. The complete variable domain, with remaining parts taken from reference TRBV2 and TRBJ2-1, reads EPEVTQTPSHQVTQMGQEVILRCVPISNHLYFYWYRQILGQKVEFLVSFYNNEISEKSEIFDDQFSVERPDGSNFTLKIRSTKLEDSAMYFCASSPVSRTGYNEQFFGPGTRLTVL.

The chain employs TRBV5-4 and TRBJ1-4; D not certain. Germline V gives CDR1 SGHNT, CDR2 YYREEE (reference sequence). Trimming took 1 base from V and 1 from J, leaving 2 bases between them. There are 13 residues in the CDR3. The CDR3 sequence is CASSLLTNEKLFF. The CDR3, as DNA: TGTGCCAGCAGCTTGCTAACTAATGAAAAACTGTTTTTT. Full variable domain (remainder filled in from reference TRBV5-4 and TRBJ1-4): ETGVTQSPTHLIKTRGQQVTLRCSSQSGHNTVSWYQQALGQGPQFIFQYYREEENGRGNFPPRFSGLQFPNYSSELNVNALELDDSALYLCASSLLTNEKLFFGSGTQLSVL.

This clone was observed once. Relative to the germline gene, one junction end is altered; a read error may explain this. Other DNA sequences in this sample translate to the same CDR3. DNA for the CDR3: TGCGCCAGTACCCCATGGAGGGGGGGCTTCGACACTGAAGCTTTCTTT. Encoded protein: CASTPWRGGFDTEAFF. This chain links TRBV19 with TRBJ1-1; weak D call: TRBD1 (6 bases). Germline V gives CDR1 LNHDA, CDR2 SQIVND (reference sequence). The CDR3 contains 16 residues.

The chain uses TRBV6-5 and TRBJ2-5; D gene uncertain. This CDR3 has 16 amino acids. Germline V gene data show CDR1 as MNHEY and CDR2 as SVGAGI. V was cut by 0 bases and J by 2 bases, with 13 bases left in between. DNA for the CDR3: TGTGCCAGCAGTTACTCGTCCCCACGGTGGCAAGAGACCCAGTACTTC. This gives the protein CASSYSSPRWQETQYF.

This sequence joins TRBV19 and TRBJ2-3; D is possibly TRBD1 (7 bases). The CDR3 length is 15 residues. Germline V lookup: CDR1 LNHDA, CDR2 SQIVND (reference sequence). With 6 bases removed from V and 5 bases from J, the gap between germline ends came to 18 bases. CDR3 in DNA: TGTGCCAGTAGGCATACAGGGGCGGGAAAAGATACGCAGTATTTT. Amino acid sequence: CASRHTGAGKDTQYF.

The CDR3 sequence: CASTRRPGQEYTGELFF. The DNA for the CDR3 is TGTGCCAGCACCCGTCGTCCGGGACAGGAATACACCGGGGAGCTGTTTTTT. The chain recombines TRBV5-6 with TRBJ2-2; 8 bases are shared with TRBD1. The CDR3 loop spans 17 amino acids. Germline-derived CDR1 and CDR2 are SGHDT and YYEEEE. Trimming at V came to 6 bases and at J to 3 bases, leaving 13 bases not matched to a gene.

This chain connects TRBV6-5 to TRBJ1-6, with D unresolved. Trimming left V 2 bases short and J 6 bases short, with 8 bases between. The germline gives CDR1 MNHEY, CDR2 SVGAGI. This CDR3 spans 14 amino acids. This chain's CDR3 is CASSYDGVNSPLHF. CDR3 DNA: TGTGCCAGCAGTTACGACGGAGTTAATTCACCCCTCCACTTT.

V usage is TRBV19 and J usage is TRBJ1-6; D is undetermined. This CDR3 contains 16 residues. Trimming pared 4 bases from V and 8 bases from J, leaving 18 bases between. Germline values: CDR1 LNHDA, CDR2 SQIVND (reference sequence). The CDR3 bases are TGTGCCAGTAGTAAGATTCAAAACAGATTGGATTCACCCCTCCACTTT. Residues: CASSKIQNRLDSPLHF.

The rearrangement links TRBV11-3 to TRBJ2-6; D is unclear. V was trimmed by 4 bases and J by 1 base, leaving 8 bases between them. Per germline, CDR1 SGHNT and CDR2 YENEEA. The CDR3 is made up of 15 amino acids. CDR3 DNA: TGTGCCAGCAGCTCAGATAAATCTGGGGCCAACGTCCTGACTTTC. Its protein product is CASSSDKSGANVLTF.

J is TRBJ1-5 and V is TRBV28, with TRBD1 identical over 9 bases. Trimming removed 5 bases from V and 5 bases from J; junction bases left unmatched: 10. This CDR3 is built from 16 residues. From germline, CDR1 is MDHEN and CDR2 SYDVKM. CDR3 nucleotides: TGTGCCAGCAGTGACCGGACAGGGGTAAAGGATCAGCCCCAGCATTTT. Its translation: CASSDRTGVKDQPQHF.

CDR3 DNA sequence: TGTGCCAGCAGCCCCGGACAGGAGCAGTTCTTC. It specifies CASSPGQEQFF. The V call is TRBV6-5, the J call TRBJ2-1, with D maybe TRBD1 (6 bases). Trimming left V 6 bases short and J 10 bases short, with 10 bases between. The CDR3 is 11 residues long. In germline, CDR1 is MNHEY, CDR2 SVGAGI.

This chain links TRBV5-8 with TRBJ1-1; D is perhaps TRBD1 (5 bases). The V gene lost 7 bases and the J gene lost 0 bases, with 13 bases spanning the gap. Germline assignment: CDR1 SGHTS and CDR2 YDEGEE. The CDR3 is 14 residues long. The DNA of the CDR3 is TGTGCCAGCGGGGGGTCCAGGGTGAACACTGAAGCTTTCTTT. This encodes CASGGSRVNTEAFF.

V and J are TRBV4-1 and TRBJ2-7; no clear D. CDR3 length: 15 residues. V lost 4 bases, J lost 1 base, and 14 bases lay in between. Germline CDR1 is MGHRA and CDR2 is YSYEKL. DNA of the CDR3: TGCGCCAGCAGCCCCAGCGCGGCGGATTCCTACGAGCAGTACTTC. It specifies CASSPSAADSYEQYF.

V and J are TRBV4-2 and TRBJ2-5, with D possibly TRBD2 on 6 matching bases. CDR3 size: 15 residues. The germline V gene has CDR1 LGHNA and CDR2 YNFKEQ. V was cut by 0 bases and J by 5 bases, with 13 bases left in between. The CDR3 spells CASSQDTGVWETQYF. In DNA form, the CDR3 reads TGTGCCAGCAGCCAAGATACGGGAGTGTGGGAGACCCAGTACTTC.

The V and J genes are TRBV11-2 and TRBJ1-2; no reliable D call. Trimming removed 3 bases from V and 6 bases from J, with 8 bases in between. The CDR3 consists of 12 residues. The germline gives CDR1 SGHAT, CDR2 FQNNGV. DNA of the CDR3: TGTGCCAGCAGCTTCGAGGGCAATGGCTACACCTTC. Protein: CASSFEGNGYTF.